This T cell receptor (beta chain) was captured in a study of blood T cell repertoires in COVID-19. The wider study: The study drew acute and convalescent COVID-19 samples from the United States, Italy and Spain. In each case, the material was cDNA or gDNA derived from T cells, B-cell-depleted T cells, or PBMCs.

V was shortened by 3 bases and J by 2 bases, with 7 bases between the two germline ends. Germline loops: CDR1 SGDLS, CDR2 YYNGEE. The CDR3 spans 13 residues. Per the original methods: Amplified reference gene primers provided the basis for estimating nucleated cell counts. Some clones are missing from TCRdb's copy, which holds only in-frame ones; the method was immunoSEQ multiplex PCR. The DNA was the basis for D and trimming; V, J and clone size are from that table. Here the sample spans some 45,000 clones, approximately 80% being singletons. The clonotype was recovered from a human donor in a cohort sampled during active COVID-19. This sequence joins TRBV9 and TRBJ2-3, with D perhaps TRBD2 (5 bases). The sequenced material came from peripheral blood. The CDR3 bases are TGTGCCAGCAGCGCGGGATTCACAGATACGCAGTATTTT. This codes for CASSAGFTDTQYF.